These 6 T cell receptor beta chains were sequenced from one sample in a study of T cell responses to AZD1222 COVID-19 vaccine. The protocol was immunoSEQ multiplex PCR, while the TCRdb copy is restricted to in-frame clones and leaves out a portion. Of about 140,000 clones listed, around 89% are singletons. The specimen was peripheral blood, collected on day 0 of AZD1222 vaccination. The receptors originated from an adult in good health.

The CDR3 loop reads CASSLVLNEQFF. The CDR3 DNA is TGTGCCAGCAGCCTTGTCCTAAATGAGCAGTTCTTC. This chain joins TRBV11-2 and TRBJ2-1; D is uncertain. The CDR3 covers 12 residues. The V end was cut by 5 bases, the J end by 7 bases, with 9 bases between. Germline values: CDR1 SGHAT, CDR2 FQNNGV.

The rearrangement links TRBV27 to TRBJ2-5, with D possibly matching TRBD1 (7 bases). The ends were cut back, 6 bases at V and 1 base at J, with 12 bases in the middle. In germline, CDR1 is MNHEY, CDR2 SMNVEV (reference sequence). The CDR3 has 14 residues. The CDR3 here is CASREGASQETQYF. In DNA, the CDR3 is TGTGCCAGCAGGGAGGGGGCTTCCCAAGAGACCCAGTACTTC.

In regard to this clone: Mismatch with germline at one junction end may stem from a read error. The chain has TRBV7-9 and TRBJ1-4, with TRBD1 identical over 7 bases. The length of the CDR3 is 14 residues. Germline assignment: CDR1 SEHNR and CDR2 FQNEAQ (reference sequence). In DNA form, the CDR3 reads TGTGCCAGCAGTTTAGGGGGCACTAATGAAAAACTGTTTTTT. Protein: CASSLGGTNEKLFF.

This clone was observed a single time. One junction end disagrees with the germline gene, perhaps due to a read error. The chain uses TRBV5-4 and TRBJ2-3, with 9 bases aligning to TRBD2. This CDR3 spans 15 amino acids. Per germline, CDR1 SGHNT and CDR2 YYREEE (reference sequence). CDR3 sequence (DNA): TGTGCCAGCAGGTTGGCGGGAGGGCCTAGAGATACGCAGTATTTT. Its protein product is CASRLAGGPRDTQYF. Variable domain in full (rest from reference TRBV5-4 and TRBJ2-3): ETGVTQSPTHLIKTRGQQVTLRCSSQSGHNTVSWYQQALGQGPQFIFQYYREEENGRGNFPPRFSGLQFPNYSSELNVNALELDDSALYLCASRLAGGPRDTQYFGPGTRLTVL.

The chain is built from TRBV30 and TRBJ1-4; D is unresolved. Per the germline V gene, CDR1 is GTSNPN and CDR2 is SVGIG (reference sequence). The length of the CDR3 is 14 residues. V lost 5 bases and J lost 3, with 13 bases in between. CDR3 bases: TGTGCCTGGTCAGCTGGTACGGCTAATGAAAAACTGTTTTTT. It specifies CAWSAGTANEKLFF.

The gene calls are TRBV4-3 and TRBJ2-2; 11 bases agree with TRBD2. Germline V gives CDR1 LGHNA, CDR2 YSLEER. This CDR3 region has 17 residues. Trimming at V came to 4 bases and at J to 7 bases, leaving 11 bases not matched to a gene. The chain's CDR3 is CASSPRGTSGGHGELFF. DNA for the CDR3: TGCGCCAGCAGCCCTAGGGGGACTAGCGGTGGGCACGGGGAGCTGTTTTTT.